Each of the 28 T cell receptor beta chains below was sequenced from the same sample in a study of shared clonotypes between healthy human individuals. Using immunoSEQ multiplex PCR, the repertoire was profiled, and TCRdb retains in-frame clones only, with some absent. Among approximately 2.5 million clones listed, 85% to 95% were seen once. Input material: naive CD4+ T cells sorted from blood. Subset defined: CD45RA+ positively selected. These receptors were taken from a man in his late teens or twenties in good health.

The genes are TRBV18 and TRBJ2-2; D is perhaps TRBD1 (5 bases). Germline V gene sequence: CDR1 KGHSH, CDR2 LQKENI. The ends were cut back, 4 bases at V and 2 bases at J, with 11 bases in the middle. This CDR3 comprises 15 residues. The CDR3 DNA reads TGTGCCAGCTCACTAAGACAGCTAAACACCGGGGAGCTGTTTTTT. It is translated as CASSLRQLNTGELFF.

V gene TRBV11-2 combines with J gene TRBJ1-3, with 7 positions matching TRBD1. The CDR3 runs 15 residues. Per germline, CDR1 SGHAT and CDR2 FQNNGV. The junction had 4 bases not matched to a gene; V was cut back by 5 bases and J by 0 bases. The CDR3 loop is CASSRTGSSGNTIYF. In DNA, the CDR3 is TGTGCCAGCAGCAGGACAGGAAGCTCTGGAAACACCATATATTTT.

The chain has TRBV7-2 and TRBJ2-7; no reliable D call. The CDR3 has 13 residues. Germline assignment: CDR1 SGHTA and CDR2 FQGNSA. Between the trimmed V and J ends, which lost 5 bases and 2 bases, there was a span of 10 bases. The CDR3 DNA is TGTGCCAGCAGCCTATTGTTTACCTACGAGCAGTACTTC. Translating gives CASSLLFTYEQYF.

The chain has TRBV7-2 and TRBJ2-2, with D possibly being TRBD2 (7 bases). Trimming shortened V by 4 bases and J by 3 bases, and 12 bases separated the two germline ends. CDR3 length: 15 amino acids. From germline, CDR1 is SGHTA and CDR2 FQGNSA. CDR3 in DNA: TGTGCCAGCAGCTCGTGGGGGGGCTACACCGGGGAGCTGTTTTTT. This translates into CASSSWGGYTGELFF.

V usage is TRBV5-8 and J usage is TRBJ2-7, with D possibly matching TRBD1 (5 bases). The CDR3 loop spans 13 amino acids. Germline V gene lookup returns CDR1 SGHTS and CDR2 YDEGEE. The V and J ends lost 4 bases and 3 bases respectively, with 11 bases between them. This CDR3 is CASSPRQFYEQYF. Here the CDR3 DNA reads TGTGCCAGCAGCCCCCGACAGTTCTACGAGCAGTACTTC. The variable domain in full, completed from reference TRBV5-8 and TRBJ2-7, reads EAGVTQSPTHLIKTRGQQATLRCSPISGHTSVYWYQQALGLGLQFLLWYDEGEERNRGNFPPRFSGRQFPNYSSELNVNALELEDSALYLCASSPRQFYEQYFGPGTRLTVT.

The V gene is TRBV29-1, the J gene TRBJ2-5; D is perhaps TRBD2 (5 bases). Trimming stripped 4 bases from V and 6 bases from J, with 18 bases between. The CDR3 runs 14 residues. Germline lookup yields CDR1 SQVTM and CDR2 ANQGSEA. CDR3 in DNA: TGCAGCGTTGGTACCAGCGGATCTATACAGACCCAGTACTTC. Its translation is CSVGTSGSIQTQYF.

The rearrangement links TRBV6-5 to TRBJ2-3; D is unclear. CDR1 MNHEY and CDR2 SVGAGI come from the germline V gene. The CDR3 is made up of 13 amino acids. Trimming cost V 6 bases and J 4 bases, with 11 bases left between them. In DNA form, the CDR3 reads TGTGCCAGCAGGGGGTACCTCTCAGATACGCAGTATTTT. Translated: CASRGYLSDTQYF.

The CDR3 protein is CAWSTGQGANTIYF. The CDR3 nucleotides read TGTGCCTGGAGTACGGGACAGGGGGCTAACACCATATATTTT. The V call is TRBV30, the J call TRBJ1-3, with 12 bases lining up with TRBD1. Germline trimming cut 2 bases from V and 7 bases from J; bases unmatched to any gene: 3. The CDR3 totals 14 residues. Germline CDR1 reads GTSNPN; CDR2 reads SVGIG (reference sequence).

This chain links TRBV19 with TRBJ2-6; D remains unclear. This CDR3 comprises 16 residues. Trimming stripped 7 bases from V and 0 bases from J, with 13 bases between. Germline V CDR1 and CDR2: LNHDA, SQIVND (reference sequence). The CDR3 sequence: CASTPAWFSGANVLTF. The CDR3 bases are TGTGCCAGTACCCCCGCGTGGTTCTCTGGGGCCAACGTCCTGACTTTC.

The rearrangement links TRBV6-6 to TRBJ2-2; D possibly corresponds to TRBD1 (6 bases). This CDR3 is built from 14 residues. V gave up 4 bases and J gave up 5 bases, with 11 bases separating them. In germline, CDR1 is MNHNY, CDR2 SVGAGI (reference sequence). The CDR3 reads CASSSQGSTGELFF. CDR3 DNA sequence: TGTGCCAGCAGTTCACAGGGAAGTACCGGGGAGCTGTTTTTT.

The chain employs TRBV10-3 and TRBJ2-1; 10 positions match TRBD2. The germline V gene encodes CDR1 ENHRY and CDR2 SYGVKD. The length of the CDR3 is 13 residues. The V gene end was trimmed by 6 bases and the J gene end by 8 bases; junction bases not matched to a gene: 4. The CDR3 DNA reads TGTGCCATCAGGGAAGCGGGAGGGCATGAGCAGTTCTTC. This translates into CAIREAGGHEQFF.

This chain links TRBV6-5 with TRBJ2-3; 7 nucleotides agree with TRBD2. The V segment lost 0 bases and the J segment 4 bases; nucleotides outside the gene matches: 7. The CDR3 extends over 16 amino acids. CDR1 is MNHEY, CDR2 SVGAGI, per germline. CDR3 DNA: TGTGCCAGCAGTTACTCGTCTAGCGGAAGACCAGATACGCAGTATTTT. This codes for CASSYSSSGRPDTQYF.

The chain links TRBV7-6 to TRBJ2-7; 12 positions match TRBD1. With 4 bases clipped from V and 0 bases from J, the junction kept 7 bases outside the gene matches. The CDR3 has 17 residues. CDR1 is SGHVS, CDR2 FNYEAQ, per germline. In DNA, the CDR3 is TGTGCCAGCAGCTGGGGACAGGGGGCAGTAGCCTCCTACGAGCAGTACTTC. Amino acids: CASSWGQGAVASYEQYF.

This chain joins TRBV19 and TRBJ2-1; no firm D call. Germline V gene sequence: CDR1 LNHDA, CDR2 SQIVND (reference sequence). This CDR3 is 17 amino acids long. The germline V and J ends were trimmed by 3 bases and 5 bases, with 20 bases remaining between them. CDR3 DNA sequence: TGTGCCAGTAGTATCGGACCGCCCGGGCTGGGTAACAATGAGCAGTTCTTC. Its protein is CASSIGPPGLGNNEQFF.

The V call is TRBV9, the J call TRBJ2-5, with no clear D. The V end lost 2 bases, the J end lost 1 base, and 12 bases lay between the germline ends. The CDR3 covers 15 residues. Germline CDR1 and CDR2: SGDLS and YYNGEE. The CDR3 sequence is CASSVRADRQETQYF. The CDR3 DNA is TGTGCCAGCAGCGTTCGGGCAGACCGCCAAGAGACCCAGTACTTC.

The V gene is TRBV6-5, the J gene TRBJ2-5; 7 bases line up with TRBD2. J gave up 0 bases and V 7 bases, and 8 bases lay outside the gene matches. The germline V gene encodes CDR1 MNHEY and CDR2 SVGAGI. This CDR3 region has 15 residues. This CDR3 reads CASTSSAGHQETQYF. The CDR3 nucleotides are TGTGCCAGCACCTCTTCAGCGGGACACCAAGAGACCCAGTACTTC.

The chain employs TRBV4-3 and TRBJ2-7, with 9 bases that match TRBD1. The CDR3 spans 15 residues. After removal of 2 bases from V and 4 bases from J, the junction contained 6 bases not matched to a gene. CDR1 and CDR2 (germline): LGHNA, YSLEER. This CDR3 is CASSQSRQGVYEQYF. The DNA of the CDR3 is TGCGCCAGCAGCCAATCTCGACAGGGGGTGTACGAGCAGTACTTC.

CDR3 sequence: CATHRDPNLTGELFF. CDR3 in DNA: TGTGCCACCCACCGGGACCCAAACCTCACCGGGGAGCTGTTTTTT. The chain combines TRBV11-2 with TRBJ2-2; D tentatively fits TRBD1 or TRBD2 (5 bases each). Germline CDR1 SGHAT, CDR2 FQNNGV. The ends were cut back, 10 bases at V and 4 bases at J, with 19 bases in the middle. This CDR3 has 15 residues. The variable domain in full, with the rest retrieved from reference TRBV11-2 and TRBJ2-2, is EAGVAQSPRYKIIEKRQSVAFWCNPISGHATLYWYQQILGQGPKLLIQFQNNGVVDDSQLPKDRFSAERLKGVDSTLKIQPAKLEDSAVYLCATHRDPNLTGELFFGEGSRLTVL.

V is TRBV21-1 and J is TRBJ2-3. TRBV21-1 is a documented pseudogene. The CDR3 runs to 9 residues. DNA of the CDR3: TGTGCGGAATCAGATACGCAGTATTTT. The encoded protein is CAESDTQYF.

The chain links TRBV7-9 to TRBJ1-3, with TRBD1 identical over 7 bases. This CDR3 comprises 17 residues. The V gene's germline CDR1 is SEHNR and CDR2 FQNEAQ (reference sequence). J gave up 3 bases and V 10 bases, and 18 bases lay outside the gene matches. The CDR3 nucleotides read TGTGCCATACCGGGACAGACCTTACTTGACAGTGGAAACACCATATATTTT. This gives the protein CAIPGQTLLDSGNTIYF. Drawing the rest from reference TRBV7-9 and TRBJ1-3, the complete variable domain is DTGVSQNPRHKITKRGQNVTFRCDPISEHNRLYWYRQTLGQGPEFLTYFQNEAQLEKSRLLSDRFSAERPKGSFSTLEIQRTEQGDSAMYLCAIPGQTLLDSGNTIYFGEGSWLTVV.

J is TRBJ1-1 and V is TRBV5-6; D remains ambiguous. Germline-derived CDR1 and CDR2 are SGHDT and YYEEEE. V was trimmed by 5 bases and J by 1 base, leaving 15 bases between them. The CDR3 length is 15 residues. CDR3 sequence (DNA): TGTGCCAGCAGATACGAGGGCCAGTCGAACACTGAAGCTTTCTTT. It encodes CASRYEGQSNTEAFF.

CDR3 region: CASSLEKSTDTQYF. The CDR3 nucleotides are TGCGCCAGCAGCTTGGAAAAGTCCACAGATACGCAGTATTTT. The J gene is TRBJ2-3, the V gene TRBV5-1, with unresolved D. Trimming removed 0 bases from V and 2 bases from J, with 7 bases in between. From germline, CDR1 is SGHRS and CDR2 YFSETQ. CDR3 length equals 14 residues.

The gene calls are TRBV7-2 and TRBJ2-6; D remains unclear. This CDR3 region has 17 residues. Trimming left V 4 bases short and J 2 bases short, with 15 bases between. Germline-derived CDR1 and CDR2 are SGHTA and FQGNSA. The CDR3 loop reads CASSSLPPGAGANVLTF. CDR3 DNA: TGTGCCAGCAGCTCCCTCCCTCCTGGGGCTGGGGCCAACGTCCTGACTTTC.

This chain uses TRBV5-1 with TRBJ2-3; 10 nucleotides agree with TRBD2. This CDR3 spans 17 amino acids. Germline CDR1 is SGHRS and CDR2 is YFSETQ. Losses at the gene ends were 0 bases for V and 1 base for J; bases not matched to a gene: 5. The DNA for the CDR3 is TGCGCCAGCAGCTTGGAGGCTAGCGGGAGCGGCACAGATACGCAGTATTTT. This sequence encodes CASSLEASGSGTDTQYF. Full variable domain (rest looked up from reference TRBV5-1 and TRBJ2-3): KAGVTQTPRYLIKTRGQQVTLSCSPISGHRSVSWYQQTPGQGLQFLFEYFSETQRNKGNFPGRFSGRQFSNSRSEMNVSTLELGDSALYLCASSLEASGSGTDTQYFGPGTRLTVL.

The chain combines TRBV10-1 with TRBJ2-3; the match to TRBD2 covers 8 bases. In germline, CDR1 is WNHNN, CDR2 SYGVQD (reference sequence). Unmatched junction bases numbered 5, after V lost 0 bases and J lost 3 bases. The CDR3 is 16 amino acids. The CDR3 loop reads CASSESKTSGTDTQYF. Here the CDR3 DNA reads TGCGCCAGCAGTGAGTCGAAAACTAGCGGAACAGATACGCAGTATTTT.

Here the CDR3 DNA reads TGTGCCAGCAGCTTACTCTCCCAGGTGATTGGGGCCAACGTCCTGACTTTC. Translation: CASSLLSQVIGANVLTF. The V gene is TRBV7-9, the J gene TRBJ2-6; D gene ambiguous. This CDR3 spans 17 amino acids. The germline V and J ends were trimmed by 2 bases and 3 bases, with 14 bases remaining between them. Germline CDR1 SEHNR, CDR2 FQNEAQ (reference sequence).

V is TRBV10-3 and J is TRBJ2-3; D ambiguous. Germline V CDR1 and CDR2: ENHRY, SYGVKD. Trimming pared 5 bases from V and 1 base from J, leaving 7 bases between. The CDR3 length is 13 residues. The CDR3 nucleotides are TGTGCCATCAGTCTGAGAGGCACAGATACGCAGTATTTT. Its translation is CAISLRGTDTQYF.

This chain uses TRBV5-5 with TRBJ2-3; D may be TRBD2 (6 bases). CDR1 is SGHKS, CDR2 YYEKEE, per germline (reference sequence). The CDR3 is 16 residues long. V lost 3 bases and J 0 bases, leaving 14 bases between the germline ends. The DNA of the CDR3 is TGTGCCAGCAGCTCCCCATCGGGACTTAGCACAGATACGCAGTATTTT. Protein product: CASSSPSGLSTDTQYF.